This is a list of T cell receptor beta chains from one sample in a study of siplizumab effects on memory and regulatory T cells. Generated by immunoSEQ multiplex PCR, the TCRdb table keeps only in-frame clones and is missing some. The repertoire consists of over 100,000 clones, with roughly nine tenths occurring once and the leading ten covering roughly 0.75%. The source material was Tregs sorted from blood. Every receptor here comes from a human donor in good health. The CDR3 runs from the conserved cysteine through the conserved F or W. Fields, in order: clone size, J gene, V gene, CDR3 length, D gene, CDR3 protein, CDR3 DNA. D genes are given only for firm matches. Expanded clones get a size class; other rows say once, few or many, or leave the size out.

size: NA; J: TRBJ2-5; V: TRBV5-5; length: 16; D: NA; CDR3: CASSLAASSWQETQYF; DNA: TGTGCCAGCAGCTTGGCTGCTTCAAGTTGGCAAGAGACCCAGTACTTC
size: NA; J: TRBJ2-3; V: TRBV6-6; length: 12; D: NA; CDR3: CASRGSTDTQYF; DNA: TGTGCCAGCAGGGGGAGCACAGATACGCAGTATTTT
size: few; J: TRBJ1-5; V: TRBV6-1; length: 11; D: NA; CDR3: CASQGNQPQHF; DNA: TGTGCCAGCCAGGGAAATCAGCCCCAGCATTTT
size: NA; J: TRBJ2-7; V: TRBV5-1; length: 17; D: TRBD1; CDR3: CASSLTPTGGATYEQYF; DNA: TGCGCCAGCAGCTTGACACCGACAGGGGGCGCGACCTACGAGCAGTACTTC
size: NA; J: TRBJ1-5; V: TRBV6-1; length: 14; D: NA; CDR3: CASSDGRGNQPQHF; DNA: TGTGCCAGCAGTGACGGGAGGGGGAATCAGCCCCAGCATTTT
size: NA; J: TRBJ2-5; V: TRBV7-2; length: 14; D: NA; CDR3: CASSLGLAEATQYF; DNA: TGTGCCAGCAGCTTAGGCTTGGCAGAAGCGACCCAGTACTTC
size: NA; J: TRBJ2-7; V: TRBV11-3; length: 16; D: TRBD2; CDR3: CASSPQTSGSIAEQYF; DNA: TGTGCCAGCAGCCCCCAGACTAGCGGGAGTATTGCCGAGCAGTACTTC
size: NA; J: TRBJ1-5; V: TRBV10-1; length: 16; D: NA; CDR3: CASSLDRPLSNQPQHF; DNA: TGCGCCAGCAGTTTGGACAGACCTCTTAGCAATCAGCCCCAGCATTTT
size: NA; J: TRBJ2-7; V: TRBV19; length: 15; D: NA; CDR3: CASSTHGTSSYEQYF; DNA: TGTGCCAGTAGTACTCACGGGACTTCATCCTACGAGCAGTACTTC
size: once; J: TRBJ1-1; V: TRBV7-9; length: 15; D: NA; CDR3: CASSLPWGLNTEAFF; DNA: TGTGCCAGCAGCCTTCCTTGGGGGCTCAACACTGAAGCTTTCTTT
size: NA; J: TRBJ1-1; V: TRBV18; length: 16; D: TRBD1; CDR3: CASSPLGAGGNTEAFF; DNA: TGTGCCAGCTCACCACTAGGGGCAGGGGGGAACACTGAAGCTTTCTTT
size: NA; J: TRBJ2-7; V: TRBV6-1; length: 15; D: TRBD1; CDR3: CASSEYRGVAYEQYF; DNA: TGTGCCAGCAGTGAGTACAGGGGAGTCGCCTACGAGCAGTACTTC
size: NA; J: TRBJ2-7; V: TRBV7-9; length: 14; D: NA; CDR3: CASSRTRTSNEQYF; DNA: TGTGCCAGCAGCCGAACGAGGACCTCAAACGAGCAGTACTTC
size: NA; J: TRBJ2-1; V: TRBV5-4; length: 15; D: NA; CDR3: CASSIRLTGFDEQFF; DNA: TGTGCCAGCAGCATAAGACTAACGGGTTTCGATGAGCAGTTCTTC
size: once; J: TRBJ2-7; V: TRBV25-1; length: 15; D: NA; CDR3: CASSEGQFRVGEQYF; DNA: TGTGCCAGCAGTGAGGGGCAGTTCAGGGTAGGAGAGCAGTACTTC